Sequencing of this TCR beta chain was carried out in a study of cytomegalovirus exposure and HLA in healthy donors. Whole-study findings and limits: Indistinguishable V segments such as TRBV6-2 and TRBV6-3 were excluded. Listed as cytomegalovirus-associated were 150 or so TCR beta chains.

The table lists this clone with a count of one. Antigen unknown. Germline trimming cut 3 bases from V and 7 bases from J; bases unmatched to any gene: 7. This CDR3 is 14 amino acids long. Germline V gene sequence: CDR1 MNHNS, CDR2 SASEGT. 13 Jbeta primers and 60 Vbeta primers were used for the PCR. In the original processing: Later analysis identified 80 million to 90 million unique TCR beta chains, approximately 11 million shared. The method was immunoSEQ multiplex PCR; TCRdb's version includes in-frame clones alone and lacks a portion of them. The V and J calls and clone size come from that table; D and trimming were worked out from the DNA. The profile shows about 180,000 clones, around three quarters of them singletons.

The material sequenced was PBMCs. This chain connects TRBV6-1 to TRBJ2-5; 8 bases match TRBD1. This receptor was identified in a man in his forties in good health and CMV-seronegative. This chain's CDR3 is CASSDGRGRGTQYF. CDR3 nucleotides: TGTGCCAGCAGTGATGGCAGGGGGCGCGGGACCCAGTACTTC.